This T cell receptor (beta chain) emerged from a study of a mutant IDH1 vaccine in newly diagnosed glioma. Study as a whole: The treated population exhibited a male proportion of 62.5%, a female proportion of roughly 40%, and a mean age of about 40 years. Patients previously underwent radiotherapy, temozolomide, or both, and most underwent both. Whole-study results and caveats: The study observed vaccine-induced immune responses in about 93% of patients.

Described time point: week 23, last vaccination. The study gave 300 ug of mutant IDH1 20-mer peptide per vaccine dose, with topical imiquimod. Donor tumors were new WHO grade 3 or 4 IDH1-mutant, ATRX-lost astrocytomas. The length of the CDR3 is 18 residues. CDR1 SQVTM and CDR2 ANQGSEA come from the germline V gene. The trim removed 6 bases at V and 7 bases at J, leaving 22 bases unmatched. Generated by immunoSEQ multiplex PCR, the TCRdb table keeps only in-frame clones and is missing some. The data show about 65,000 clones, around 84% seen once. As regards this clone: Its cognate antigen is unknown.

Source: PBMCs, taken from a glioma patient whose treatment included an IDH1 peptide vaccine. This receptor was taken from a man aged 25-45 years with glioma. The chain employs TRBV29-1 and TRBJ2-1; 9 nucleotides agree with TRBD1. The CDR3 DNA sequence: TGCAGCGTCCCCCGGGGACAGGGTGGGTGGGCGGACACTAATGAGCAGTTCTTC. This encodes CSVPRGQGGWADTNEQFF.